Following are 28 T cell receptor beta chains from one sample sequenced in a study of graft-versus-host responses after intestinal transplantation. Processing of graft tissue released intraepithelial and lamina propria lymphocytes. Clones were read by immunoSEQ multiplex PCR, and TCRdb kept only the in-frame ones, dropping some. The table has under 30,000 clones, about 80% seen once. Sequenced material: ileum tissue, taken 98 days after intestinal transplantation. The receptors stem from a human patient who received an intestinal transplant, so some T cells may come from the graft donor.

The CDR3 here is CASSVVGQGENGEQFF. The CDR3 DNA is TGTGCCAGCAGCGTAGTCGGCCAGGGAGAAAATGGTGAGCAGTTCTTC. The chain is built from TRBV9 and TRBJ2-1; D is tentatively TRBD1 or TRBD2 (5 bases each). This CDR3 spans 16 amino acids. The ends were cut back, 0 bases at V and 9 bases at J, with 19 bases in the middle. Per the germline V gene, CDR1 is SGDLS and CDR2 is YYNGEE.

This clone was picked up one time. The J gene is TRBJ1-5, the V gene TRBV28; tentative D call: TRBD1 (6 bases). V lost 7 bases and J 0 bases, leaving 16 bases between the germline ends. The CDR3 runs to 16 residues. Germline V lookup: CDR1 MDHEN, CDR2 SYDVKM. The CDR3 sequence is CASNEIQGYSNQPQHF. CDR3 in DNA: TGTGCCAGCAACGAAATACAGGGTTATAGCAATCAGCCCCAGCATTTT.

Worth noting for this clone: The sample holds other DNA sequences that translate to the same CDR3. The V call is TRBV18, the J call TRBJ2-7, with 7 positions matching TRBD1. Germline V gene data show CDR1 as KGHSH and CDR2 as LQKENI. The J segment lost 0 bases and the V segment lost 6 bases, leaving 2 bases of the junction unmatched. The CDR3 sequence is 13 residues long. The CDR3 DNA is TGTGCCAGCTCTCGGGACAGCTCCTACGAGCAGTACTTC. Protein sequence: CASSRDSSYEQYF.

In this sample, this clone turned up once. CDR3 sequence reads: CASRWQENTEAFF. In DNA form, the CDR3 reads TGTGCCAGCAGATGGCAGGAGAACACTGAAGCTTTCTTT. The chain employs TRBV2 and TRBJ1-1; D is ambiguous. CDR3 length: 13 amino acids. Germline V gene data show CDR1 as SNHLY and CDR2 as FYNNEI. Trimming took off 6 bases at V and 1 base at J, with 9 bases between the two ends.

This sequence joins TRBV28 and TRBJ2-1, with 15 bases that match TRBD2. The CDR3 sequence is 13 residues long. Germline loops: CDR1 MDHEN, CDR2 SYDVKM. Unmatched junction bases numbered 5, after V lost 7 bases and J lost 13 bases. This CDR3 reads CASKPGLAGGQFF. CDR3 bases: TGTGCCAGCAAACCGGGACTAGCGGGGGGCCAGTTCTTC.

The rearrangement uses TRBV7-7 and TRBJ2-1; D assignment may be TRBD1 or TRBD2 (6 bases each). The CDR3 is 17 amino acids. The V end was cut by 7 bases, the J end by 5 bases, with 24 bases between. Germline CDR1 SSHAT, CDR2 FNYEAQ (reference sequence). CDR3 sequence reads: CASNPTLGGVMDNEQFF. The CDR3 DNA follows: TGTGCCAGCAACCCAACCCTGGGGGGCGTTATGGACAATGAGCAGTTCTTC. The full variable domain, with the rest looked up from reference TRBV7-7 and TRBJ2-1, is GAGVSQSPRYKVTKRGQDVTLRCDPISSHATLYWYQQALGQGPEFLTYFNYEAQPDKSGLPSDRFSAERPEGSISTLTIQRTEQRDSAMYRCASNPTLGGVMDNEQFFGPGTRLTVL.

This chain joins TRBV5-1 and TRBJ2-7; D may be TRBD1 or TRBD2 (5 bases each). V lost 4 bases and J lost 2, with 13 bases in between. This CDR3 region has 14 residues. The germline V gene has CDR1 SGHRS and CDR2 YFSETQ. The CDR3: CASSRRDGTYEQYF. CDR3 nucleotide sequence: TGCGCCAGCAGCCGCCGGGACGGAACCTACGAGCAGTACTTC.

The V call is TRBV18, the J call TRBJ2-1, with D hard to call. Germline V gives CDR1 KGHSH, CDR2 LQKENI. Trimming stripped 3 bases from V and 7 bases from J, with 4 bases between. This CDR3 has 11 amino acids. The CDR3 coding sequence is TGTGCCAGCTCACCGGGGAATGAGCAGTTCTTC. This encodes CASSPGNEQFF.

The rearrangement joins TRBV28 to TRBJ1-2, with D possibly matching TRBD1 (5 bases). V lost 8 bases and J 6 bases, leaving 25 bases between the germline ends. The germline gives CDR1 MDHEN, CDR2 SYDVKM. This CDR3 is 16 amino acids long. The CDR3 nucleotides read TGTGCCAGCGGCATAAAGAGGGGAGGGTTGAGAGATGGCTACACCTTC. Amino acid sequence: CASGIKRGGLRDGYTF.

The chain carries TRBV15 and TRBJ1-1; D remains ambiguous. There are 12 residues in the CDR3. Germline V gives CDR1 LNHNV, CDR2 YYDKDF (reference sequence). Trimming removed 1 base at V and 7 bases at J, with 7 bases between. The CDR3 spells CATSRGGGEAFF. The CDR3 DNA is TGTGCCACCAGCAGAGGAGGAGGTGAAGCTTTCTTT.

By sample share, this clone is medium-sized. The rearrangement links TRBV27 to TRBJ1-3, with a possible D match to TRBD1 (5 bases). The CDR3 runs to 15 residues. Germline CDR1 reads MNHEY; CDR2 reads SMNVEV (reference sequence). Trimming cost V 6 bases and J 0 bases, with 12 bases left between them. CDR3 bases: TGTGCCAGCAGAAAGGGGACTAACTCTGGAAACACCATATATTTT. The encoded protein is CASRKGTNSGNTIYF.

V gene TRBV5-1 combines with J gene TRBJ1-1; 9 positions match TRBD1. Germline values: CDR1 SGHRS, CDR2 YFSETQ. The CDR3 extends over 16 amino acids. Trimming at V came to 4 bases and at J to 0 bases, leaving 7 bases not matched to a gene. CDR3 DNA: TGCGCCAGCAGCCGTACTGGGACAGGGTTGAACACTGAAGCTTTCTTT. Residues: CASSRTGTGLNTEAFF.

The rearrangement links TRBV11-2 to TRBJ2-2, with D possibly being TRBD1 (5 bases). Germline CDR1 and CDR2: SGHAT and FQNNGV. This CDR3 is 16 amino acids long. Trimming removed 5 bases from V and 6 bases from J, with 19 bases in between. The CDR3 nucleotides read TGTGCCAGCAGCCGGACCAGGGTGGCTTTTTCCGGGGAGCTGTTTTTT. This encodes CASSRTRVAFSGELFF.

The CDR3 loop is CASSYGGEQFF. The CDR3 nucleotides read TGTGCCAGCAGTTACGGAGGGGAGCAGTTCTTC. The chain employs TRBV6-1 and TRBJ2-1, with a possible D match to TRBD2 (6 bases). In germline, CDR1 is MNHNS, CDR2 SASEGT. The germline V and J ends were trimmed by 5 bases and 10 bases, with 9 bases remaining between them. The CDR3 runs 11 residues.

V gene TRBV9 combines with J gene TRBJ2-3; 13 nucleotides match TRBD2. Per germline, CDR1 SGDLS and CDR2 YYNGEE. The J segment lost 7 bases and the V segment lost 6 bases, leaving 5 bases of the junction unmatched. The length of the CDR3 is 14 residues. The DNA of the CDR3 is TGTGCCAGCACGCCGGGACTAGCGGGGCATACGCAGTATTTT. This encodes CASTPGLAGHTQYF. Based on the CDR3 plus reference TRBV9 and TRBJ2-3, the full variable domain is DSGVTQTPKHLITATGQRVTLRCSPRSGDLSVYWYQQSLDQGLQFLIQYYNGEERAKGNILERFSAQQFPDLHSELNLSSLELGDSALYFCASTPGLAGHTQYFGPGTRLTVL.

This sequence joins TRBV6-5 and TRBJ2-2; 7 positions match TRBD1. The V gene end was trimmed by 2 bases and the J gene end by 4 bases; junction bases not matched to a gene: 4. This CDR3 has 15 amino acids. Germline-derived CDR1 and CDR2 are MNHEY and SVGAGI. CDR3 sequence (DNA): TGTGCCAGCAGTTACAGGGGGCGCGGCACCGGGGAGCTGTTTTTT. Its translation: CASSYRGRGTGELFF.

The chain carries TRBV9 and TRBJ2-5; D may be TRBD1 or TRBD2 (6 bases each). V was cut by 2 bases and J by 2 bases, with 10 bases left in between. The CDR3 loop spans 14 amino acids. Germline V CDR1 and CDR2: SGDLS, YYNGEE. The CDR3 nucleotides read TGTGCCAGCAGCGTTACGGGGGCTCAAGAGACCCAGTACTTC. It encodes CASSVTGAQETQYF. Looking up the rest from reference TRBV9 and TRBJ2-5 gives the full variable domain: DSGVTQTPKHLITATGQRVTLRCSPRSGDLSVYWYQQSLDQGLQFLIQYYNGEERAKGNILERFSAQQFPDLHSELNLSSLELGDSALYFCASSVTGAQETQYFGPGTRLLVL.

The chain links TRBV30 to TRBJ1-5; tentative D call: TRBD1 (5 bases). V dropped 5 bases and J dropped 10 bases, with 18 bases sitting between them. Germline V gives CDR1 GTSNPN, CDR2 SVGIG (reference sequence). The CDR3 length is 13 residues. CDR3 in DNA: TGTGCCTGGGCCATCGGGACCGGGGGACCCCAGCATTTT. Translating it yields CAWAIGTGGPQHF.

The CDR3 DNA reads TGTGCCAGCAAAATAGCGGGGGGGCAGCGGAATGAGCAGTTCTTC. Encoded protein: CASKIAGGQRNEQFF. The V gene is TRBV27, the J gene TRBJ2-1; 11 bases match TRBD2. The CDR3 consists of 15 residues. Germline CDR1 and CDR2: MNHEY and SMNVEV (reference sequence). V was clipped by 7 bases and J by 7 bases; unmatched bases: 9.

V gene TRBV6-5 combines with J gene TRBJ2-7, with 10 bases matching TRBD1. V gave up 6 bases and J gave up 5 bases; unmatched junction bases: 10. CDR3 length: 15 residues. Germline CDR1 MNHEY, CDR2 SVGAGI. This CDR3 reads CASRPSGQGTNEQYF. The CDR3 DNA follows: TGTGCCAGCAGACCGTCGGGACAGGGGACGAACGAGCAGTACTTC.

V gene TRBV28 combines with J gene TRBJ1-2, with D unresolved. CDR3 length: 11 amino acids. The V gene lost 4 bases and the J gene lost 6 bases, with 6 bases spanning the gap. CDR1 and CDR2 from the germline V gene are MDHEN and SYDVKM. This CDR3 is CASSSSDGYTF. Here the CDR3 DNA reads TGTGCCAGCAGTTCTTCAGATGGCTACACCTTC.

The gene calls are TRBV4-1 and TRBJ2-1; TRBD2 matches at 10 bases. J lost 4 bases, V lost 4 bases, and 4 bases had no gene match. Germline V CDR1 and CDR2: MGHRA, YSYEKL. The CDR3 is 15 amino acids. This CDR3 is CASSLSSGGYNEQFF. The CDR3 coding sequence is TGCGCCAGCAGCCTCTCTAGCGGGGGTTACAATGAGCAGTTCTTC.

The chain uses TRBV2 and TRBJ1-3; D unclear. The CDR3 extends over 15 amino acids. The germline V gene has CDR1 SNHLY and CDR2 FYNNEI. V lost 3 bases to trimming and J lost 4 bases, with 13 bases between them. Here the CDR3 DNA reads TGTGCCAGCAGTGAGGAGGTTGGGCCAGGAAACACCATATATTTT. Translated, it gives CASSEEVGPGNTIYF.

The chain is built from TRBV7-9 and TRBJ1-2, with 9 bases that match TRBD1. Germline V lookup: CDR1 SEHNR, CDR2 FQNEAQ (reference sequence). CDR3 size: 16 residues. The V and J ends lost 5 bases and 7 bases, in that order; junction bases with no gene match: 14. The CDR3 here is CASSPYSGTGSRGYTF. CDR3 in DNA: TGTGCCAGCAGCCCATATTCCGGGACAGGGAGTCGTGGCTACACCTTC. The entire variable domain, with the rest obtained from reference TRBV7-9 and TRBJ1-2, is as follows: DTGVSQNPRHKITKRGQNVTFRCDPISEHNRLYWYRQTLGQGPEFLTYFQNEAQLEKSRLLSDRFSAERPKGSFSTLEIQRTEQGDSAMYLCASSPYSGTGSRGYTFGSGTRLTVV.

This clone came up a few times. The CDR3 nucleotides read TGTGCCAGCAGCGGCGGGGGGCCTAGCACAGATACGCAGTATTTT. Translating it yields CASSGGGPSTDTQYF. The V call is TRBV28, the J call TRBJ2-3; 8 nucleotides agree with TRBD2. In germline, CDR1 is MDHEN, CDR2 SYDVKM. The CDR3 has 15 amino acids. V shed 6 bases, J shed 0 bases, and the junction held 5 bases outside the gene matches.

The genes are TRBV7-9 and TRBJ1-2; TRBD1 matches at 10 bases. The CDR3 is 16 amino acids. Germline CDR1 SEHNR, CDR2 FQNEAQ (reference sequence). Trimming removed 5 bases from V and 4 bases from J; junction bases left unmatched: 10. The CDR3 loop is CASSESGQGPVYGYTF. In DNA form, the CDR3 reads TGTGCCAGCAGCGAATCGGGACAGGGGCCCGTCTATGGCTACACCTTC.

V gene TRBV10-3 combines with J gene TRBJ2-7; D not resolved. This CDR3 is 13 amino acids long. CDR1 and CDR2 from the germline V gene are ENHRY and SYGVKD. The V end lost 3 bases, the J end lost 3 bases, and 9 bases lay between the germline ends. The CDR3 DNA reads TGTGCCATCAGTGAAAGACTTCTCTACGAGCAGTACTTC. This encodes CAISERLLYEQYF.

CDR3 in amino acids: CASRQRPPQGYEQYF. The CDR3 region has the DNA TGTGCCAGCAGACAAAGGCCGCCTCAGGGTTACGAGCAGTACTTC. The V call is TRBV6-5, the J call TRBJ2-7; D is perhaps TRBD1 (5 bases). Per germline, CDR1 MNHEY and CDR2 SVGAGI. The CDR3 contains 15 residues. V was cut by 6 bases and J by 4 bases, with 19 bases left in between.